One sample yielded the 6 T cell receptor beta chains listed below, sequenced in a study of blood T cell repertoires in COVID-19 (TCRdb year 2020). Library preparation was by the immunoSEQ multiplex PCR assay. TCRdb obtained this table from immuneACCESS and retained in-frame rearrangements with V and J assigned. These tables miss some clones; where compared with another copy, unresolved V genes account for less than half of the shortfall, and the remainder is unexplained. Counted in this sample were roughly 220,000 clones; about 88% of them appeared once. The ten largest clones add up to 2.5% to 3% of the sample. Sequenced: PBMCs or T cells enriched from blood (not recorded which). The source is a woman in her twenties or thirties who had recovered from COVID-19.

The genes are TRBV10-3 and TRBJ1-6; weak D call: TRBD1 (5 bases). The CDR3 runs to 14 residues. Germline V gene lookup returns CDR1 ENHRY and CDR2 SYGVKD. Trimming took 2 bases from V and 7 from J, leaving 9 bases between them. This CDR3 reads CAISEGGSNSPLHF. The CDR3 region has the DNA TGTGCCATCAGTGAGGGGGGGAGCAATTCACCCCTCCACTTT.

The chain uses TRBV7-9 and TRBJ1-1, with D possibly matching TRBD1 (6 bases). V was shortened by 2 bases and J by 3 bases, with 10 bases between the two germline ends. CDR1 is SEHNR, CDR2 FQNEAQ, per germline (reference sequence). This CDR3 has 14 amino acids. Written as DNA, the CDR3 is TGTGCCAGCAGCTTATCAGAGGGGGACACTGAAGCTTTCTTT. Protein sequence: CASSLSEGDTEAFF.

The rearrangement uses TRBV7-9 and TRBJ1-4; TRBD1 aligns across 7 bases. V gave up 5 bases and J gave up 4 bases; unmatched junction bases: 7. Germline CDR1 and CDR2: SEHNR and FQNEAQ (reference sequence). CDR3 length: 15 residues. The DNA for the CDR3 is TGTGCCAGCAGCGATAGGGACAGCCATAATGAAAAACTGTTTTTT. Translated, it gives CASSDRDSHNEKLFF.

J is TRBJ1-2 and V is TRBV12-3 or TRBV12-4, with 8 bases aligning to TRBD1. J was trimmed by 7 bases and V by 6 bases; bases with no gene match: 7. The length of the CDR3 is 13 residues. The CDR3 DNA sequence: TGTGCCAGCAGCACTGGACAGGGCTCTGGCTACACCTTC. Amino acids: CASSTGQGSGYTF.

V gene TRBV27 combines with J gene TRBJ1-4; no reliable D call. CDR3 length: 15 residues. Trimming took off 0 bases at V and 5 bases at J, with 10 bases between the two ends. CDR1 is MNHEY and CDR2 is SMNVEV in the germline V gene (reference sequence). CDR3 residues: CASSLSTGGNEKLFF. CDR3 in DNA: TGTGCCAGCAGTTTATCGACGGGAGGGAATGAAAAACTGTTTTTT. The variable domain in full, with the rest retrieved from reference TRBV27 and TRBJ1-4, is EAQVTQNPRYLITVTGKKLTVTCSQNMNHEYMSWYRQDPGLGLRQIYYSMNVEVTDKGDVPEGYKVSRKEKRNFPLILESPSPNQTSLYFCASSLSTGGNEKLFFGSGTQLSVL.

The table lists this clone with a few counts. This sequence joins TRBV4-3 and TRBJ2-7; D possibly corresponds to TRBD1 (6 bases). V lost 0 bases to trimming and J lost 1 base, with 7 bases between them. The CDR3 has 14 amino acids. The germline V gene has CDR1 LGHNA and CDR2 YSLEER. CDR3 in amino acids: CASSQDGTSYEQYF. For the CDR3, the DNA is TGCGCCAGCAGCCAAGACGGGACATCCTACGAGCAGTACTTC.